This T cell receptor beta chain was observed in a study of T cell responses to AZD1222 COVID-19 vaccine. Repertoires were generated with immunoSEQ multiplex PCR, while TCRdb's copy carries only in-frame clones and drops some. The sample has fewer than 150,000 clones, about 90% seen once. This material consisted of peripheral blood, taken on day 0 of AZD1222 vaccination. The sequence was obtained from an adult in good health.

The CDR3 protein is CASSILDSPLDPSRPNTEAFF. The CDR3 bases are TGTGCCAGTAGTATTTTGGACAGCCCTTTGGATCCATCGCGCCCGAACACTGAAGCTTTCTTT. The chain is built from TRBV19 and TRBJ1-1; D may be TRBD1 (6 bases). Per the germline V gene, CDR1 is LNHDA and CDR2 is SQIVND (reference sequence). The CDR3 is made up of 21 amino acids. The V end was cut by 3 bases, the J end by 1 base, with 30 bases between.